This T cell receptor beta chain is from a study of liver allograft versus peripheral blood T cells (TCRdb year 2020). About the study as a whole: The study compared T cell receptor repertoires found within transplanted livers against repertoires in the peripheral blood of liver transplant recipients. The investigation overall reported the following: T cell receptor repertoires inside liver allografts were reported to be different from the repertoires detected in peripheral blood.

Reads for this sample came from an Illumina MiSeq. TCRdb handled the public reads itself, with Q25 trimming in fastp and clone calling in MiXCR, and kept productive beta chains. Rows are unified per CDR3 protein, each entry keeping the most common DNA and genes. The sample table contains some 5,900 distinct CDR3 sequences; only one count was recorded for roughly 15% of them. The ten largest account for roughly 50% of the sample. Concerning this clonotype: The clone's antigen remains unknown. No base qualities exist here, and no much larger clone lies one base off it.

This receptor was taken from a human patient who had a liver transplant. After a transplant, the graft donor may have provided part of the T cells.

The nucleotides read TGTGCCAGCAGCTCTGACAGGGTGGTCTACGAGCAGTACTTC. Translated, this is CASSSDRVVYEQYF. The V and J segments used are TRBV5-4 and TRBJ2-7; 7 nucleotides in the junction match TRBD1. CDR1 SGHNT and CDR2 YYREEE are derived from the germline V gene (reference sequence). There are 14 amino acids in the CDR3, from cysteine to phenylalanine inclusive. Here the CDR3 DNA is all that survives: 42 bases in frame from base 1. Trimming takes 3 bases off V and 3 bases off J; junction bases not matched to a gene: 6. Joined to the reference TRBV5-4 and TRBJ2-7 proteins, this CDR3 gives the full variable domain: ETGVTQSPTHLIKTRGQQVTLRCSSQSGHNTVSWYQQALGQGPQFIFQYYREEENGRGNFPPRFSGLQFPNYSSELNVNALELDDSALYLCASSSDRVVYEQYFGPGTRLTVT.